The 13 T cell receptor beta chains below come from one sample, sequenced in a study of chemoradiotherapy in HPV16-positive cancers. Here immunoSEQ multiplex PCR was the method, and the copy in TCRdb shows in-frame clones only, minus some. The data contain 9,500 to 15,000 clones, about four fifths of them singletons. Specimen collection occurred from a patient who underwent chemoradiotherapy. These receptors were collected from a human donor with HPV-associated anogenital cancer.

The chain carries TRBV5-1 and TRBJ2-3, with D tentatively TRBD1 (5 bases). The CDR3 is 16 residues long. V was cut by 0 bases and J by 4 bases, with 15 bases left in between. Germline V gene data show CDR1 as SGHRS and CDR2 as YFSETQ. This CDR3 is CASSLAFGAQPDTQYF. In DNA form, the CDR3 reads TGCGCCAGCAGCTTGGCCTTTGGGGCTCAGCCAGATACGCAGTATTTT.

The chain joins TRBV29-1 to TRBJ2-7, with 7 bases matching TRBD1. This CDR3 comprises 14 residues. The V and J ends lost 3 bases and 5 bases, in that order; junction bases with no gene match: 10. CDR1 and CDR2 from the germline V gene are SQVTM and ANQGSEA. CDR3 region: CSVETGLGFNEQYF. CDR3 sequence (DNA): TGCAGCGTTGAGACAGGGTTGGGTTTTAACGAGCAGTACTTC.

The chain uses TRBV19 and TRBJ2-5; D remains ambiguous. This CDR3 contains 15 residues. Germline CDR1 is LNHDA and CDR2 is SQIVND (reference sequence). The V end was cut by 5 bases, the J end by 0 bases, with 13 bases between. The DNA of the CDR3 is TGTGCCAGTAGTTTAATTGGAAGGGACCAAGAGACCCAGTACTTC. It codes for CASSLIGRDQETQYF.

This sequence joins TRBV5-1 and TRBJ1-6; 8 bases agree with TRBD1. CDR1 and CDR2 from the germline V gene are SGHRS and YFSETQ. V gave up 4 bases and J gave up 5 bases; unmatched junction bases: 5. This CDR3 contains 15 residues. CDR3: CASSLTGAHNSPLHF. DNA of the CDR3: TGCGCCAGCAGCCTGACAGGGGCTCATAATTCACCCCTCCACTTT.

This clone showed up just once. This rearrangement joins TRBV27 to TRBJ2-5; no firm D call. The assigned J gene may be wrong: the sequence end matches TRBJ2-7 better. The germline V gene has CDR1 MNHEY and CDR2 SMNVEV (reference sequence). The CDR3 is made up of 14 amino acids. CDR3 protein: CASRSPGRSYEQYF. The CDR3 DNA is TGTGCCAGCAGATCCCCTGGGCGTTCCTACGAGCAGTACTTC.

This clone showed up just a few times. The V call is TRBV4-3, the J call TRBJ2-1, with 11 bases fitting TRBD2. With 1 base clipped from V and 8 bases from J, the junction kept 7 bases outside the gene matches. The germline V gene encodes CDR1 LGHNA and CDR2 YSLEER. The length of the CDR3 is 16 residues. DNA of the CDR3: TGCGCCAGCAGCCAAGTTCTTAGCGGGGGGGTCGATGAGCAGTTCTTC. Its protein is CASSQVLSGGVDEQFF.

The rearrangement joins TRBV10-3 to TRBJ1-5, with 7 bases that match TRBD1. CDR3 size: 16 residues. V dropped 0 bases and J dropped 11; count of bases not matched to a gene: 13. Germline V gene lookup returns CDR1 ENHRY and CDR2 SYGVKD. CDR3 loop: CAISESGTAQIRAQHF. The CDR3 coding sequence is TGTGCCATCAGTGAGTCTGGGACAGCCCAGATAAGGGCCCAGCATTTT.

V usage is TRBV7-3 and J usage is TRBJ2-2; TRBD1 agrees at 9 bases. Germline values: CDR1 SGHTA, CDR2 FQGTGA. The CDR3 consists of 16 residues. V gave up 5 bases and J gave up 4 bases; unmatched junction bases: 8. The DNA of the CDR3 is TGTGCCAGCAGCACCCTACCGACAGGGGGCACCGGGGAGCTGTTTTTT. Translating it yields CASSTLPTGGTGELFF.

This clone was detected only a few times. The chain links TRBV20-1 to TRBJ2-5; either TRBD1 or TRBD2 may fit D (5 bases each). The CDR3 runs to 11 residues. The V end lost 6 bases, the J end lost 9 bases, and 14 bases lay between the germline ends. The V gene's germline CDR1 is DFQATT and CDR2 SNEGSKA (reference sequence). The CDR3 DNA reads TGCAGTGCCAAACTTCAGGGAGCCCAGTACTTC. This codes for CSAKLQGAQYF.

The CDR3 bases are TGTGCCAGCAGCTTAGGCGGGGGGGCCGCCACCGGGGAGCTGTTTTTT. Its translation: CASSLGGGAATGELFF. The chain joins TRBV11-2 to TRBJ2-2, with 9 bases lining up with TRBD2. From germline, CDR1 is SGHAT and CDR2 FQNNGV. This CDR3 comprises 16 residues. V trimming: 1 base; J trimming: 4 bases; junction bases outside the gene matches: 4.

The chain has TRBV11-2 and TRBJ2-1; 11 bases are shared with TRBD2. This CDR3 spans 12 amino acids. V lost 8 bases and J lost 13; bases outside the gene matches: 7. Germline V gene data show CDR1 as SGHAT and CDR2 as FQNNGV. CDR3 protein: CASLTSGGYQFF. CDR3 nucleotides: TGTGCCAGCCTTACTAGCGGGGGATATCAGTTCTTC.

This clone has just one count. The rearrangement joins TRBV5-6 to TRBJ2-7, with D tentatively TRBD1 or TRBD2 (5 bases each). Trimming removed 4 bases at V and 0 bases at J, with 11 bases between. The CDR3 runs 14 residues. Germline-derived CDR1 and CDR2 are SGHDT and YYEEEE. The CDR3 nucleotides read TGTGCCAGCAGCCTAGGGGAGAGCTCCTACGAGCAGTACTTC. Translating gives CASSLGESSYEQYF.

This rearrangement joins TRBV6-1 to TRBJ2-5; 8 bases are a match to TRBD2. This CDR3 has 15 residues. The germline V gene has CDR1 MNHNS and CDR2 SASEGT. With V trimmed by 7 bases and J by 4 bases, 11 bases remained unmatched. The CDR3 DNA reads TGTGCCAGCACCACTGCAGCGGGGGTAGGAGAGACCCAGTACTTC. This sequence encodes CASTTAAGVGETQYF.